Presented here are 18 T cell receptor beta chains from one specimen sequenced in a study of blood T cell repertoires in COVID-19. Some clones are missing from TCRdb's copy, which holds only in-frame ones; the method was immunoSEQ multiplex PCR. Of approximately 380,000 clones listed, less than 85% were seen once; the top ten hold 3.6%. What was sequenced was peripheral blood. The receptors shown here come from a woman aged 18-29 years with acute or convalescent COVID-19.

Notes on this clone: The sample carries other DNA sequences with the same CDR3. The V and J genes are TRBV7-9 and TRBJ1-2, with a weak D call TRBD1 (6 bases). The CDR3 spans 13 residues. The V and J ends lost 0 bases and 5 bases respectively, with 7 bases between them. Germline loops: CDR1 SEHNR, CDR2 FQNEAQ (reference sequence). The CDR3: CASSLAGGYGYTF. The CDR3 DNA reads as TGTGCCAGCAGCTTAGCAGGGGGTTATGGCTACACCTTC.

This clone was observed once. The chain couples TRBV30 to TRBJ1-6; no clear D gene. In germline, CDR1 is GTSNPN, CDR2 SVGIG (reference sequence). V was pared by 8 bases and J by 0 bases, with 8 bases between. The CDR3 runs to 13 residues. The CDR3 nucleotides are TGTGCCGGACTAGTCTCCTATAATTCACCCCTCCACTTT. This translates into CAGLVSYNSPLHF.

CDR3 in DNA: TGTGCCAGCAGCTTATGGGCCCCGGGAGGCGGGGTGACCACTGAAGCTTTCTTT. Translated, it gives CASSLWAPGGGVTTEAFF. The chain combines TRBV7-3 with TRBJ1-1, with no clear D. Looked up from germline, CDR1 is SGHTA and CDR2 is FQGTGA. This CDR3 spans 18 amino acids. Trimming took off 2 bases at V and 4 bases at J, with 23 bases between the two ends.

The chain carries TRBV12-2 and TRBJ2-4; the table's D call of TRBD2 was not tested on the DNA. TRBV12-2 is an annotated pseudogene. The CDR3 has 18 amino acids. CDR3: CASRLAGVAGESKNIQYF. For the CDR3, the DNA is TGTGCAAGTCGCTTAGCGGGGGTGGCGGGAGAAAGCAAAAACATTCAGTACTTC.

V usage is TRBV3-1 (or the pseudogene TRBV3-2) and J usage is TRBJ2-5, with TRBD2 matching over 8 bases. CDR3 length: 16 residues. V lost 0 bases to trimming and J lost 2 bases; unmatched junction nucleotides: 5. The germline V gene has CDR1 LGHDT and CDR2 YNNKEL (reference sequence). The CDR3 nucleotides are TGTGCCAGCAGCCAAGATCAAGCGGGAGAGCAAGAGACCCAGTACTTC. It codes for CASSQDQAGEQETQYF.

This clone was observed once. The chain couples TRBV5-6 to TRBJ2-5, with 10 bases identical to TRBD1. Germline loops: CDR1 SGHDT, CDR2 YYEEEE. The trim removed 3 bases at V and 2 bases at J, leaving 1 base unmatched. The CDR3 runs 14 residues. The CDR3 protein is CASSSDRGQETQYF. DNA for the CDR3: TGTGCCAGCAGCTCGGACAGGGGGCAAGAGACCCAGTACTTC.

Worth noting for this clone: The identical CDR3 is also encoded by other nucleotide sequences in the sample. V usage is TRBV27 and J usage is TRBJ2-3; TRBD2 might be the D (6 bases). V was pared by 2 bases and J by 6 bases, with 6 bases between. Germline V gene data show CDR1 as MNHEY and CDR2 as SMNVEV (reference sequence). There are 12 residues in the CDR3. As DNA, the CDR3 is TGTGCCAGCAGTTTAGGGGGGGATACGCAGTATTTT. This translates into CASSLGGDTQYF.

CDR3 nucleotides: TGTGCCAGCATGGGGACAGGCAGTGGTAATGAAAAACTGTTTTTT. The encoded protein is CASMGTGSGNEKLFF. This rearrangement joins TRBV11-2 to TRBJ1-4, with 8 nucleotides matching TRBD1. V lost 7 bases and J lost 4; bases outside the gene matches: 8. Germline V gene sequence: CDR1 SGHAT, CDR2 FQNNGV. The CDR3 is 15 amino acids.

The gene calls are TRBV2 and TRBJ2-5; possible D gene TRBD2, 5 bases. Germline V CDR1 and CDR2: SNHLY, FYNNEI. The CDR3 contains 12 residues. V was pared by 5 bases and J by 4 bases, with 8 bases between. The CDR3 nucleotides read TGTGCCAGCAGTCCTCGGGGAGAGACCCAGTACTTC. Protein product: CASSPRGETQYF.

The CDR3 loop is CASSPSPGQTYEQYF. CDR3 bases: TGTGCCAGCAGCCCGTCACCGGGACAAACCTACGAGCAGTACTTC. The V gene is TRBV6-5, the J gene TRBJ2-7; possible D gene TRBD1, 6 bases. The germline gives CDR1 MNHEY, CDR2 SVGAGI. The CDR3 totals 15 residues. V was cut by 6 bases and J by 2 bases, with 17 bases left in between.

The CDR3 DNA is TGTGCCAGCAGCTCTAGCGGGAGTATGGGAAATGAGCAGTTCTTC. Its protein product is CASSSSGSMGNEQFF. The chain employs TRBV5-5 and TRBJ2-1, with 10 nucleotides matching TRBD2. The CDR3 is made up of 15 amino acids. Germline values: CDR1 SGHKS, CDR2 YYEKEE (reference sequence). V lost 3 bases to trimming and J lost 7 bases; unmatched junction nucleotides: 7.

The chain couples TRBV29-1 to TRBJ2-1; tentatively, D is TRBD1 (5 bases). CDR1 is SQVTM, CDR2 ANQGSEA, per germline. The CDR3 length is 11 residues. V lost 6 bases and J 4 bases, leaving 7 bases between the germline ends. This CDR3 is CSVQGYNEQFF. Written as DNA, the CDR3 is TGCAGCGTGCAGGGTTACAATGAGCAGTTCTTC.

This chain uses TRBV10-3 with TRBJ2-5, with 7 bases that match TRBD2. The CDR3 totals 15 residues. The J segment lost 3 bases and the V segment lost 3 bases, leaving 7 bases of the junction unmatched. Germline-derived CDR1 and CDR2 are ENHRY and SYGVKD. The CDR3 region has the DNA TGTGCCATCAGTGACCATGGTGCGGGGGAAGAGACCCAGTACTTC. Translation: CAISDHGAGEETQYF.

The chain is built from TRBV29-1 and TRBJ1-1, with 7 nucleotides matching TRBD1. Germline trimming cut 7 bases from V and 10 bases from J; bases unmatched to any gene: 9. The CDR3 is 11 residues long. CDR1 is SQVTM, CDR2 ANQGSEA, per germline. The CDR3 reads CSAGTAEGAFF. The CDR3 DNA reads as TGCAGCGCCGGGACAGCGGAAGGAGCTTTCTTT.

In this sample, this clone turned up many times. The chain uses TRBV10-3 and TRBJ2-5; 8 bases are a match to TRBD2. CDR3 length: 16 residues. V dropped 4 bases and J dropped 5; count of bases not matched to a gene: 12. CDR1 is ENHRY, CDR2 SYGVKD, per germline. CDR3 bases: TGTGCCATCAGTGTGGGTGGCGGGGGGCCCTCGGAGACCCAGTACTTC. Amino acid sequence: CAISVGGGGPSETQYF.

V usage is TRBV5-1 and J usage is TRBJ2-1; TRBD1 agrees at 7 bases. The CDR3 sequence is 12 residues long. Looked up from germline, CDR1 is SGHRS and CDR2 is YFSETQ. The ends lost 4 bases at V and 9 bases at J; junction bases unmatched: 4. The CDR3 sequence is CASSPDRFEQFF. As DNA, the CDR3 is TGCGCCAGCAGCCCGGACAGGTTTGAGCAGTTCTTC.

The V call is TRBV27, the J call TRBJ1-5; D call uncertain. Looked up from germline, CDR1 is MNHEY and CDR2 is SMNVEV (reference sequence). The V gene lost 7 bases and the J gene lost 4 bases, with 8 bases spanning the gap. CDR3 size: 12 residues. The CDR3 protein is CASTTENQPQHF. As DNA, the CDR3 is TGTGCCAGCACAACGGAGAATCAGCCCCAGCATTTT.

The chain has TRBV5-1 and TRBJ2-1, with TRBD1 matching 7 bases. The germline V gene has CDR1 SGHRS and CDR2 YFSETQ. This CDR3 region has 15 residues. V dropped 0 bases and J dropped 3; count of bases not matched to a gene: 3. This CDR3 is CASSLGDRDYNEQFF. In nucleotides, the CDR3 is TGCGCCAGCAGCTTGGGTGACAGGGACTACAATGAGCAGTTCTTC.